The 22 T cell receptor beta chains below were found in one sample sequenced in a study of regulatory T cells in long-lasting Graves disease. The time point was: newly diagnosed GD, antithyroid drugs for less than 3 months. PBMCs were the source of the RNA used for TCR sequencing. iRepertoire HTBI primers and Arm-PCR of CDR3 regions built TCR beta libraries. Each CDR3 protein is one row after TCRdb ran MiXCR on the multiplex PCR reads. The sample gives some 200,000 distinct CDR3 sequences, less than 20% of which show up once; about 10% is in the top ten. The sample was also reused in another study, on T cells in Graves' hyperthyroidism and ophthalmopathy.

The sample in question was peripheral blood mononuclear cells (PBMCs), obtained at new diagnosis, from a patient treated with antithyroid drugs. All receptors come from a woman in her twenties or thirties with Graves disease.

This clonotype was detected many times. The rearrangement links TRBV12-3 or TRBV12-4 to TRBJ2-7; tentatively, D is TRBD2 (6 bases). CDR3 size: 14 residues. V lost 7 bases, J lost 0 bases, and 13 bases lay in between. CDR3 nucleotide sequence: TGTGCCAGCACCCTTGGGGGGTACTCCTACGAGCAGTACTTC. The encoded protein is CASTLGGYSYEQYF.

This clonotype was found many times. V gene TRBV28 combines with J gene TRBJ1-5, with D uncertain. Per the germline V gene, CDR1 is MDHEN and CDR2 is SYDVKM. The V end was cut by 3 bases, the J end by 4 bases, with 13 bases between. The CDR3 has 15 amino acids. The CDR3 coding sequence is TGTGCCAGCAGTTTGTCTCTGTCGGGGAATCAGCCCCAGCATTTT. This codes for CASSLSLSGNQPQHF. The full variable domain, its missing parts supplied by reference TRBV28 and TRBJ1-5, is DVKVTQSSRYLVKRTGEKVFLECVQDMDHENMFWYRQDPGLGLRLIYFSYDVKMKEKGDIPEGYSVSREKKERFSLILESASTNQTSMYLCASSLSLSGNQPQHFGDGTRLSIL.

This clonotype was detected ten times or more. The chain employs TRBV10-3 and TRBJ1-1; perhaps TRBD1 as D (6 bases). This CDR3 has 13 residues. Per germline, CDR1 ENHRY and CDR2 SYGVKD. The V gene lost 6 bases and the J gene lost 1 base, with 9 bases spanning the gap. The CDR3, as DNA: TGTGCCATCAGCGGGGGCCAGAACACTGAAGCTTTCTTT. It is translated as CAISGGQNTEAFF.

This clonotype showed up many times. V is TRBV11-2 and J is TRBJ2-5, with D tentatively TRBD2 (6 bases). V was trimmed by 5 bases and J by 5 bases, leaving 18 bases between them. The germline V gene encodes CDR1 SGHAT and CDR2 FQNNGV. The CDR3 totals 15 residues. In DNA form, the CDR3 reads TGTGCCAGCAGCCCGGACTATGGGTCGAGTGAGACCCAGTACTTC. Protein sequence: CASSPDYGSSETQYF.

This clonotype was seen ten or more times. This sequence joins TRBV9 and TRBJ2-7; 11 positions agree with TRBD2. This CDR3 comprises 15 residues. V shed 0 bases and J 6 bases; nucleotides not matched to a gene: 5. Germline values: CDR1 SGDLS, CDR2 YYNGEE. The CDR3 is CASSVDSGRASEQYF. DNA for the CDR3: TGTGCCAGCAGCGTAGATAGCGGGAGGGCCAGCGAGCAGTACTTC.

The sample holds many counts of this clonotype. The CDR3 spells CSVEGANYGYTF. The CDR3 DNA is TGCAGTGTCGAAGGGGCTAACTATGGCTACACCTTC. V and J are TRBV20-1 and TRBJ1-2, with D possibly TRBD1 on 5 matching bases. Germline lookup yields CDR1 DFQATT and CDR2 SNEGSKA (reference sequence). The V end lost 7 bases, the J end lost 0 bases, and 9 bases lay between the germline ends. This CDR3 has 12 amino acids.

This clonotype was seen at least ten times. The chain employs TRBV7-9 and TRBJ1-4, with unresolved D. CDR3 length: 19 residues. V was shortened by 7 bases and J by 3 bases, with 27 bases between the two germline ends. Germline lookup yields CDR1 SEHNR and CDR2 FQNEAQ (reference sequence). The CDR3 reads CASTKLPPLRHSPNEKLFF. The CDR3 DNA sequence: TGTGCCAGCACAAAACTCCCCCCTCTTAGACACTCTCCTAATGAAAAACTGTTTTTT.

This clonotype has at least ten counts. This chain connects TRBV10-1 to TRBJ2-7; the match to TRBD1 covers 9 bases. V lost 3 bases, J lost 5 bases, and 8 bases stayed unmatched. The CDR3 runs to 15 residues. Germline CDR1 and CDR2: WNHNN and SYGVQD (reference sequence). CDR3 protein: CASSDPGTGRHEQYF. CDR3 DNA: TGCGCCAGCAGTGACCCCGGGACAGGGAGGCACGAGCAGTACTTC.

This clonotype has at least ten counts. The chain recombines TRBV28 with TRBJ1-1, with 7 bases identical to TRBD1. CDR1 MDHEN and CDR2 SYDVKM come from the germline V gene. The length of the CDR3 is 15 residues. The trim removed 2 bases at V and 3 bases at J, leaving 6 bases unmatched. This CDR3 reads CASSLEGAMYTEAFF. DNA of the CDR3: TGTGCCAGCAGTTTAGAGGGGGCGATGTACACTGAAGCTTTCTTT.

This clonotype was detected only a few times. The chain combines TRBV9 with TRBJ2-3; the D call may be TRBD1 or TRBD2 (5 bases each). The germline V and J ends were trimmed by 2 bases and 11 bases, with 15 bases remaining between them. Germline values: CDR1 SGDLS, CDR2 YYNGEE. This CDR3 comprises 13 residues. Here the CDR3 reads CASSVLGPQGQYF. The CDR3, as DNA: TGTGCCAGCAGCGTCTTGGGACCCCAGGGGCAGTATTTT.

As concerns this clonotype: This sequence may be a read error, since a much larger clone differs from it by one base. This rearrangement joins TRBV9 to TRBJ1-3; TRBD1 agrees at 8 bases. The ends lost 3 bases at V and 0 bases at J; junction bases unmatched: 5. CDR3 length: 16 residues. Per germline, CDR1 SGDLS and CDR2 YYNGEE. The CDR3 bases are TGTGCCAGCAGCGCCCACAGGGGGTACTCTGGAAACACCATATATTTT. Translation gives CASSAHRGYSGNTIYF.

This clonotype was seen a single time. This chain connects TRBV5-1 to TRBJ1-2, with 10 positions matching TRBD1. Germline lookup yields CDR1 SGHRS and CDR2 YFSETQ. The CDR3 runs 15 residues. V shed 4 bases, J shed 7 bases, and the junction held 10 bases outside the gene matches. The CDR3 loop is CASSPSTGTGAGYTF. The CDR3 region has the DNA TGCGCCAGCAGCCCGAGCACGGGGACAGGGGCTGGCTACACCTTC.

This clonotype was counted at least ten times. CDR3 sequence (DNA): TGTGCCTGGTTCAGCGGAGAGAACACTGAAGCTTTCTTT. Its translation: CAWFSGENTEAFF. The V call is TRBV30, the J call TRBJ1-1; D is unclear. The CDR3 totals 13 residues. Germline V gives CDR1 GTSNPN, CDR2 SVGIG (reference sequence). V was cut by 5 bases and J by 1 base, with 11 bases left in between.

This clonotype was observed at least ten times. The chain has TRBV20-1 and TRBJ1-5; D is perhaps TRBD1 (5 bases). The CDR3 length is 13 residues. Germline V gives CDR1 DFQATT, CDR2 SNEGSKA (reference sequence). V lost 3 bases to trimming and J lost 7 bases, with 13 bases between them. CDR3 in DNA: TGCAGTGCTAGTCCCGCGGGGGGACAGCCCCAGCATTTT. Translated: CSASPAGGQPQHF.

In this sample, this clonotype turned up many times. The rearrangement uses TRBV28 and TRBJ2-7, with unresolved D. Germline loops: CDR1 MDHEN, CDR2 SYDVKM. The CDR3 sequence is 13 residues long. V shed 4 bases and J shed 0 bases, with 7 bases lying between them. The CDR3 is CASSSGDSYEQYF. CDR3 bases: TGTGCCAGCAGTTCAGGAGACTCCTACGAGCAGTACTTC.

The chain recombines TRBV18 with TRBJ1-2; possible D gene TRBD1, 6 bases. V was cut by 3 bases and J by 7 bases, with 15 bases left in between. This CDR3 comprises 14 residues. CDR1 is KGHSH, CDR2 LQKENI, per germline. The CDR3 sequence is CASSPAAGDCGYTF. The CDR3 nucleotides are TGTGCCAGCTCACCGGCGGCAGGGGACTGTGGCTACACCTTC. Filled out from reference TRBV18 and TRBJ1-2, the complete variable domain reads NAGVMQNPRHLVRRRGQEARLRCSPMKGHSHVYWYRQLPEEGLKFMVYLQKENIIDESGMPKERFSAEFPKEGPSILRIQQVVRGDSAAYFCASSPAAGDCGYTFGSGTRLTVV.

This clonotype has a handful of counts. Mismatch with germline at one junction end may stem from a read error. The chain uses TRBV6-2 or TRBV6-3 and TRBJ2-3; 14 bases line up with TRBD2. The CDR3 spans 18 residues. Germline V gene sequence: CDR1 MNHEY, CDR2 SVGEGT. The CDR3 DNA reads TGTGCCTGCAGTTACCACGCGACTAGCGGGAGGGGCACAGATACGCAGTATTTT. It translates to CACSYHATSGRGTDTQYF.

This clonotype was counted at least ten times. The chain is built from TRBV7-3 and TRBJ2-2; D is unresolved. The CDR3 covers 17 residues. Trimming pared 4 bases from V and 4 bases from J, leaving 19 bases between. The germline V gene has CDR1 SGHTA and CDR2 FQGTGA. CDR3 DNA: TGTGCCAGCAGCTCCCGAGCAGCTCGGGTGGGCACCGGGGAGCTGTTTTTT. It specifies CASSSRAARVGTGELFF.

This clonotype was observed at least ten times. V usage is TRBV27 and J usage is TRBJ2-3; 7 positions agree with TRBD1. The CDR3 sequence is 14 residues long. The ends lost 9 bases at V and 0 bases at J; junction bases unmatched: 6. The V gene's germline CDR1 is MNHEY and CDR2 SMNVEV (reference sequence). CDR3 bases: TGTGCCAGTAGACAGGGTCCTAGCACAGATACGCAGTATTTT. Translating gives CASRQGPSTDTQYF.

The chain employs TRBV6-5 and TRBJ1-2; D might be TRBD1 (5 bases). Germline CDR1 is MNHEY and CDR2 is SVGAGI. CDR3 length: 16 residues. Trimming left V 4 bases short and J 1 base short, with 16 bases between. This CDR3 is CASSWRGPPINYGYTF. For the CDR3, the DNA is TGTGCCAGCAGTTGGAGGGGTCCCCCAATTAACTATGGCTACACCTTC.

At least ten counts were recorded for this clonotype. V gene TRBV5-1 combines with J gene TRBJ1-2, with D possibly being TRBD1 (6 bases). V was cut by 3 bases and J by 4 bases, with 13 bases left in between. Looked up from germline, CDR1 is SGHRS and CDR2 is YFSETQ. This CDR3 is built from 14 residues. CDR3 nucleotides: TGCGCCAGCAGCTCTACAGGGTTCGGCTATGGCTACACCTTC. This translates into CASSSTGFGYGYTF.

This clonotype showed up many times. CDR3: CASITPGQGAYGYTF. The CDR3 coding sequence is TGTGCCAGCATCACGCCGGGACAGGGGGCCTATGGCTACACCTTC. The chain has TRBV28 and TRBJ1-2; 12 nucleotides match TRBD1. The germline V gene has CDR1 MDHEN and CDR2 SYDVKM. CDR3 size: 15 residues. The V segment lost 7 bases and the J segment 4 bases; nucleotides outside the gene matches: 7.